This TCR beta chain stems from a study of blood T cell repertoires in COVID-19. Study summary: Samples taken during acute and convalescent COVID-19 were collected in the United States, Italy and Spain. PBMCs, B-cell-depleted T cells, or T cells provided the cDNA or gDNA that made up the material.

Assay: immunoSEQ multiplex PCR; the TCRdb copy retains only in-frame clones and omits some. The repertoire holds 200,000 to 300,000 clones, with around four fifths as singletons. This clone was seen only a few times. Germline values: CDR1 KGHSH, CDR2 LQKENI. The CDR3 loop spans 16 amino acids. The V and J ends lost 3 bases and 2 bases respectively, with 14 bases between them. V and J are TRBV18 and TRBJ1-5; TRBD1 might be the D (5 bases). This clonotype was obtained from a woman between 55 and 75 years old with active or convalescent COVID-19. Sequenced sample: peripheral blood. The CDR3 DNA is TGTGCCAGCTCACCTCAGGGTCCCTGGGGCAATCAGCCCCAGCATTTT. As protein: CASSPQGPWGNQPQHF. Looking up the rest from reference TRBV18 and TRBJ1-5 gives the full variable domain: NAGVMQNPRHLVRRRGQEARLRCSPMKGHSHVYWYRQLPEEGLKFMVYLQKENIIDESGMPKERFSAEFPKEGPSILRIQQVVRGDSAAYFCASSPQGPWGNQPQHFGDGTRLSIL.